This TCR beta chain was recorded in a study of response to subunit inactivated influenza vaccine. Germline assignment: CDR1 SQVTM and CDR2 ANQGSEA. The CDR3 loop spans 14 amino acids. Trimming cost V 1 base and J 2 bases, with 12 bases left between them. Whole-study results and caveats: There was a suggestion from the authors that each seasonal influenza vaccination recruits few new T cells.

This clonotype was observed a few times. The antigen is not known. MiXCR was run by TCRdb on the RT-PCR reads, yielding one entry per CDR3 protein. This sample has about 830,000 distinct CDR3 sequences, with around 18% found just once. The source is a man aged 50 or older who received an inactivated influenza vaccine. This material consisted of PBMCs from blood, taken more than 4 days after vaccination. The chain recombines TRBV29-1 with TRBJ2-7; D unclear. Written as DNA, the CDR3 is TGCAGCGTTGAAGTGAGTGGGTTCACCTACGAGCAGTACTTC. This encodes CSVEVSGFTYEQYF.